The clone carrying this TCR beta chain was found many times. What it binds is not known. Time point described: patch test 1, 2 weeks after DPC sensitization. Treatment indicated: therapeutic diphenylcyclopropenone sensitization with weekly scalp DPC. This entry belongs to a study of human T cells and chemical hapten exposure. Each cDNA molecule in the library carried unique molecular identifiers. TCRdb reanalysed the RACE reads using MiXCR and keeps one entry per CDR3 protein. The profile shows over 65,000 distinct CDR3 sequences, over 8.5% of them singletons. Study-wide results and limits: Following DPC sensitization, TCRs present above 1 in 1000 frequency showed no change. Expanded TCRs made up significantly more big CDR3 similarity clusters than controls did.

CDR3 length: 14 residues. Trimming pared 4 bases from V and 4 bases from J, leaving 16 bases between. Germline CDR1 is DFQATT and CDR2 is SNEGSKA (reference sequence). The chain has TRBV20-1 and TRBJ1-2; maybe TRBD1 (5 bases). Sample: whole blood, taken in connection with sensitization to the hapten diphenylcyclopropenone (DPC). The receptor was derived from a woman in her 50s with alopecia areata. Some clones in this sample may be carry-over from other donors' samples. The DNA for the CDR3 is TGCAGTGCTACCCGATCGGACAATGCCTATGGCTACACCTTC. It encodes CSATRSDNAYGYTF.